This TCR beta chain was captured in a study of shared clonotypes between healthy human individuals. Study information: The cohort comprised a couple of women and a few men. Their ages spanned 18 to 49 years.

TCRdb's copy holds only in-frame clones and misses some; the assay was immunoSEQ multiplex PCR. Of about 2.4 million clones listed, more than 90% were seen once; the top ten hold 0.13% to 0.15%. There are 15 residues in the CDR3. The germline V gene has CDR1 SGHRS and CDR2 YFSETQ. Trimming cost V 4 bases and J 5 bases; bases outside gene matches: 10. Participating donors were healthy, HIV-negative adults free of recent acute infections or vaccinations. V usage is TRBV5-1 and J usage is TRBJ2-5; 8 bases match TRBD2. Sequencing was carried out using naive CD4+ T cells sorted from blood. Regarding subset: CD45RA+ positively selected. The source is a man between 18 and 35 years old in good health. The CDR3 protein is CASSGASAGVETQYF. DNA of the CDR3: TGCGCCAGCAGCGGGGCCTCAGCGGGAGTGGAGACCCAGTACTTC.